This entry concerns a single T cell receptor beta chain. This table comes from immunoSEQ multiplex PCR, and its TCRdb copy is limited to in-frame clones, with some not included. The sample records about 290,000 clones, approximately 91% being singletons. The data stem from a study of blood T cell repertoires in COVID-19. The germline CDR1 and CDR2 sequences are KGHDR and SFDVKD. The V segment lost 3 bases and the J segment 7 bases; nucleotides outside the gene matches: 7. The length of the CDR3 is 17 residues. The sequenced material came from PBMCs or T cells enriched from blood (not recorded which). The gene calls are TRBV24-1 and TRBJ2-3, with 15 nucleotides matching TRBD2. The receptor was derived from a woman between 35 and 50 years old who had recovered from COVID-19. The CDR3 is CATSDAGTSGGLNTQYF. CDR3 DNA: TGTGCCACCAGTGATGCAGGGACTAGCGGGGGGTTAAATACGCAGTATTTT.